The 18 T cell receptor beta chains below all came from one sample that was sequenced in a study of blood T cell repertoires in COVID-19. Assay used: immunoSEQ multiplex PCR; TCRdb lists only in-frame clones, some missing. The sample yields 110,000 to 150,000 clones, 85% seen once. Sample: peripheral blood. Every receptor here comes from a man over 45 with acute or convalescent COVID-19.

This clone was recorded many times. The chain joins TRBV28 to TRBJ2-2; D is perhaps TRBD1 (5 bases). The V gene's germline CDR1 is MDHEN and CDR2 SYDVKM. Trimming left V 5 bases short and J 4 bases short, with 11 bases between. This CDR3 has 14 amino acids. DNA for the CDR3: TGTGCCAGCAGTCCCGTACAGGTCACCGGGGAGCTGTTTTTT. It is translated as CASSPVQVTGELFF.

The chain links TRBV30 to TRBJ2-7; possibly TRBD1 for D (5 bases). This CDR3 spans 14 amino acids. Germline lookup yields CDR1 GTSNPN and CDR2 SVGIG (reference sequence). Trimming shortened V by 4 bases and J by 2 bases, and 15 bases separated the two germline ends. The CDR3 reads CAWTLGALPYEQYF. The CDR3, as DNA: TGTGCCTGGACCCTTGGGGCCCTTCCCTACGAGCAGTACTTC.

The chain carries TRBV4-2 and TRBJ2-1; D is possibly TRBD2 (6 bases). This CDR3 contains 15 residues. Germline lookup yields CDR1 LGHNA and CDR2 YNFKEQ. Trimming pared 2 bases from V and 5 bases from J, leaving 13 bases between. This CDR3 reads CASSQTGTLNNEQFF. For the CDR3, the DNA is TGTGCCAGCAGCCAAACCGGGACTCTTAACAATGAGCAGTTCTTC.

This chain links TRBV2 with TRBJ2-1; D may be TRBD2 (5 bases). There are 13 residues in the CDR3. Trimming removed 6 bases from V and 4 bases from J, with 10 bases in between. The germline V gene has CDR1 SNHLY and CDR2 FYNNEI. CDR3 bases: TGTGCCAGCAGGGCTAGCAGGTACAATGAGCAGTTCTTC. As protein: CASRASRYNEQFF.

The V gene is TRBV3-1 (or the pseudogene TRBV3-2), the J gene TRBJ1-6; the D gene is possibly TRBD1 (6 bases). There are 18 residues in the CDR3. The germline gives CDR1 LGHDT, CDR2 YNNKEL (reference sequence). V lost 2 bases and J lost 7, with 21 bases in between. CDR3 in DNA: TGTGCCAGCAGCCAAATCACCCCCCGGGGGGCGGGGAATTCACCCCTCCACTTT. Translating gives CASSQITPRGAGNSPLHF.

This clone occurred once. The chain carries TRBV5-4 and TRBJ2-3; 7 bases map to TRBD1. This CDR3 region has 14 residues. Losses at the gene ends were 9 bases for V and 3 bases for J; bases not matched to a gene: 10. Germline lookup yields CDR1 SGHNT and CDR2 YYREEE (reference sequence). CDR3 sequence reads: CANPRGLQTDTQYF. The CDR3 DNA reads TGTGCCAACCCTAGGGGGCTTCAGACAGATACGCAGTATTTT.

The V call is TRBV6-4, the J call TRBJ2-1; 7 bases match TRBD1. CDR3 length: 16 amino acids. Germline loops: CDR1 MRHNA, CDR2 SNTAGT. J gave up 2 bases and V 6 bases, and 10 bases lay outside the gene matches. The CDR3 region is CASSTGQSFAYNEQFF. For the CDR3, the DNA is TGTGCCAGCAGCACGGGACAGTCTTTTGCCTACAATGAGCAGTTCTTC.

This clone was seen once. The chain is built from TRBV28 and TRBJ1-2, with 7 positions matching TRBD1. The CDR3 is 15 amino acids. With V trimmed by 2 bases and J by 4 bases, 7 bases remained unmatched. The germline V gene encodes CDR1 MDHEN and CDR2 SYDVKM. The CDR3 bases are TGTGCCAGCAGTTTAGGGGCAGGGGGAGGCTATGGCTACACCTTC. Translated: CASSLGAGGGYGYTF.

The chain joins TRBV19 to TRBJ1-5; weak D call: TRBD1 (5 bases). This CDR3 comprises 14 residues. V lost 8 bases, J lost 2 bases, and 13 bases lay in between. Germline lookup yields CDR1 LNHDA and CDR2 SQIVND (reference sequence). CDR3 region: CASGNQGRNQPQHF. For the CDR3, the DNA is TGTGCCAGTGGTAACCAGGGCCGCAATCAGCCCCAGCATTTT.

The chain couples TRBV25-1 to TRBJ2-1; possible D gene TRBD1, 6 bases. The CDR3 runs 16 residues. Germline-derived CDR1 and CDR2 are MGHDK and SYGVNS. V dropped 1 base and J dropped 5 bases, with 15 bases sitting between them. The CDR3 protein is CASSELPGERDNEQFF. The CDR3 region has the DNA TGTGCCAGCAGTGAATTGCCAGGGGAAAGGGACAATGAGCAGTTCTTC.

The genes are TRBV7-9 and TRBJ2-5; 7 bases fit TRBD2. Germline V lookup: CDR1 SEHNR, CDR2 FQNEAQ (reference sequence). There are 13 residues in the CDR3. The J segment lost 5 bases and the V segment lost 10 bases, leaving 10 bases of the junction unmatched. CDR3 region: CATGGRGGETQYF. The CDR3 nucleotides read TGTGCCACGGGAGGTAGGGGCGGGGAGACCCAGTACTTC.

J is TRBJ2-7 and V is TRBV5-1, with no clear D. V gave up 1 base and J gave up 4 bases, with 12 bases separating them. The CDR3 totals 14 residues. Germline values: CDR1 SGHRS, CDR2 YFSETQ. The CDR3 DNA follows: TGCGCCAGCAGCTTGCAACCCAGAGGATACGAGCAGTACTTC. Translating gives CASSLQPRGYEQYF.

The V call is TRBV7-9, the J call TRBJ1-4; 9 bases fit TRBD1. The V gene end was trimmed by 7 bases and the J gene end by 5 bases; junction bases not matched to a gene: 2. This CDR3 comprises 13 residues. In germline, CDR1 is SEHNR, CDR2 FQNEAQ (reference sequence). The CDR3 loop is CASTTGGNEKLFF. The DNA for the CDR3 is TGTGCCAGCACGACAGGGGGGAATGAAAAACTGTTTTTT.

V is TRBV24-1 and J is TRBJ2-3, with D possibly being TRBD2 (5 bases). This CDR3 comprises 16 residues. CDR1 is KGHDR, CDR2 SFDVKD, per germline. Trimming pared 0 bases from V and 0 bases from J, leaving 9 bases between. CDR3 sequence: CATSDLNRESTDTQYF. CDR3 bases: TGTGCCACCAGTGATTTGAACCGGGAAAGCACAGATACGCAGTATTTT.

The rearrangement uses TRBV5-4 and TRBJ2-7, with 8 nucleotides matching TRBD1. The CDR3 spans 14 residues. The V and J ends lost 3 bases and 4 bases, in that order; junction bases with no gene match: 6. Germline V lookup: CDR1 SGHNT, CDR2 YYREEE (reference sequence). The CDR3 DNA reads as TGTGCCAGCAGCTCCCAGACAGGGGAGTACGAGCAGTACTTC. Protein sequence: CASSSQTGEYEQYF.

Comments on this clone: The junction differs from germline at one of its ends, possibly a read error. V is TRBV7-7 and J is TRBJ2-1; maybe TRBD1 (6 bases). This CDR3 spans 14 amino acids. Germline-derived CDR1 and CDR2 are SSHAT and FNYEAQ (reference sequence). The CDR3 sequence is CASSLTPRGGEQFF. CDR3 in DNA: TGTGCTAGCAGCTTAACCCCTCGAGGGGGTGAGCAGTTCTTC.

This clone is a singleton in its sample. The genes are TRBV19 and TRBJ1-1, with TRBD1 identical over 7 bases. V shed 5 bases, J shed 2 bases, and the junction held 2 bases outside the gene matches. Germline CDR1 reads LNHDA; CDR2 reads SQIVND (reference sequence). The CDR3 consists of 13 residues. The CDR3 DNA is TGTGCCAGTAGTCAGGGGGTCAACACTGAAGCTTTCTTT. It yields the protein CASSQGVNTEAFF.

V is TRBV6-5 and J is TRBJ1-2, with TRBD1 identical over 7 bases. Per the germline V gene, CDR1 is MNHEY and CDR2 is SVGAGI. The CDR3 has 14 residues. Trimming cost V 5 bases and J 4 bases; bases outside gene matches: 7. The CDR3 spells CASSRDSLLYGYTF. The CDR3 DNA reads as TGTGCCAGCAGTAGGGACAGCTTGCTCTATGGCTACACCTTC.